The clone carrying this TCR beta chain came up many times. Its specificity is not known. This record belongs to a study of early T cells in non-severe SARS-CoV-2 infection. Trimming at V came to 7 bases and at J to 11 bases, leaving 12 bases not matched to a gene. The CDR3 runs to 13 residues. The germline gives CDR1 MNHEY, CDR2 SVGAGI. Unique molecular identifiers were added to individual cDNA molecules. TCRdb ran MiXCR on the 5' RACE reads and lists one entry per CDR3 protein. The table records 100,000 to 140,000 distinct CDR3 sequences, around 10% of them present only once. Overall study results and limits: VDJdb-based annotation leaned toward anti-spike CD8 responses and missed private and CD4 specificities.

The receptor was isolated from an adult who was a healthcare worker with PCR-confirmed SARS-CoV-2 infection or an uninfected control (not recorded which). The chain uses TRBV6-5 and TRBJ1-1; TRBD1 matches 8 bases. Sequenced sample: whole blood. CDR3 amino acids: CASNQQGGSMAFF. Here the CDR3 DNA reads TGTGCCAGCAACCAACAGGGGGGGTCTATGGCTTTCTTT.